One sample yielded the 23 T cell receptor beta chains listed below, sequenced in a study. TCRdb re-analysed the RT-PCR reads in MiXCR, keeping a single row per CDR3 protein. The sample holds approximately 720,000 distinct CDR3 sequences; approximately 15% are singletons and the top ten take roughly 3.6%. Sequencing was done on a sample of memory CD4+ T cells from blood. The receptors shown here come from a female donor in good health, serving as a healthy control.

This clonotype was found a few times. The V call is TRBV5-6, the J call TRBJ2-6; either TRBD1 or TRBD2 may fit D (5 bases each). Trimming took off 5 bases at V and 1 base at J, with 19 bases between the two ends. Per germline, CDR1 SGHDT and CDR2 YYEEEE. The CDR3 consists of 18 residues. In DNA form, the CDR3 reads TGTGCCAGCAGTCTGGGGGACGGACCATATTCTGGGGCCAACGTCCTGACTTTC. Protein sequence: CASSLGDGPYSGANVLTF.

This clonotype occurred a few times. V and J are TRBV3-1 and TRBJ1-2; D unclear. Per germline, CDR1 LGHDT and CDR2 YNNKEL (reference sequence). This CDR3 is built from 15 residues. V lost 2 bases to trimming and J lost 2 bases, with 12 bases between them. CDR3 loop: CASSQSEAANYGYTF. DNA for the CDR3: TGTGCCAGCAGCCAAAGTGAGGCAGCGAACTATGGCTACACCTTC.

This clonotype was seen more than once but under ten times. The CDR3 is CSAPRQGALWKQYF. In DNA form, the CDR3 reads TGCAGTGCTCCCCGACAGGGGGCCCTCTGGAAGCAGTACTTC. V is TRBV20-1 and J is TRBJ2-7, with TRBD1 identical over 10 bases. After removal of 5 bases from V and 8 bases from J, the junction contained 12 bases not matched to a gene. Germline V gene sequence: CDR1 DFQATT, CDR2 SNEGSKA (reference sequence). The CDR3 spans 14 residues.

In this sample, this clonotype turned up many times. This rearrangement joins TRBV20-1 to TRBJ2-7, with TRBD1 matching 7 bases. Germline CDR1 is DFQATT and CDR2 is SNEGSKA (reference sequence). Trimming removed 4 bases from V and 3 bases from J; junction bases left unmatched: 12. The CDR3 sequence is 15 residues long. The CDR3 DNA reads as TGCAGTGCTACCGAGAACAGGGGATCGGGCTACGAGCAGTACTTC. It is translated as CSATENRGSGYEQYF.

At least ten counts were recorded for this clonotype. V gene TRBV7-9 combines with J gene TRBJ1-4, with D possibly being TRBD1 (5 bases). Trimming left V 3 bases short and J 7 bases short, with 12 bases between. CDR1 SEHNR and CDR2 FQNEAQ come from the germline V gene (reference sequence). The CDR3 has 14 amino acids. CDR3: CASSFDAGVEKLFF. The CDR3 DNA is TGTGCCAGCAGCTTCGACGCGGGGGTTGAAAAACTGTTTTTT.

The V gene is TRBV11-2, the J gene TRBJ1-4; 7 positions match TRBD1. V trimming: 5 bases; J trimming: 2 bases; junction bases outside the gene matches: 2. The CDR3 sequence is 14 residues long. Germline CDR1 reads SGHAT; CDR2 reads FQNNGV. CDR3 protein: CASSDRVTNEKLFF. CDR3 in DNA: TGTGCCAGCAGCGACAGGGTCACTAATGAAAAACTGTTTTTT.

This clonotype turned up a few times. CDR3 protein: CASSFIDLYGYTF. The CDR3 DNA is TGTGCCAGCAGCTTTATAGACCTCTATGGCTACACCTTC. V usage is TRBV5-4 and J usage is TRBJ1-2; no clear D gene. The V end lost 2 bases, the J end lost 4 bases, and 9 bases lay between the germline ends. The CDR3 contains 13 residues. From germline, CDR1 is SGHNT and CDR2 YYREEE (reference sequence).

This clonotype was seen many times. One junction end does not reproduce the germline sequence, and a read error may be involved. The chain uses TRBV7-7 and TRBJ2-1, with no clear D. The germline V gene encodes CDR1 SSHAT and CDR2 FNYEAQ (reference sequence). The CDR3 contains 15 residues. The CDR3 sequence: CASSLGPVGYNEQFF. The CDR3 DNA sequence: TGTGCTAGCAGCTTAGGCCCCGTGGGATACAATGAGCAGTTCTTC.

The gene calls are TRBV12-3 or TRBV12-4 and TRBJ2-1; D call uncertain. The CDR3 sequence is 14 residues long. The V gene lost 3 bases and the J gene lost 2 bases, with 8 bases spanning the gap. Written as DNA, the CDR3 is TGTGCCAGCAGTTTCTCTAGTCCCTACAATGAGCAGTTCTTC. Protein product: CASSFSSPYNEQFF.

This chain links TRBV5-1 with TRBJ2-2; no reliable D call. CDR1 is SGHRS and CDR2 is YFSETQ in the germline V gene. The germline V and J ends were trimmed by 4 bases and 0 bases, with 10 bases remaining between them. The CDR3 runs 15 residues. The CDR3 coding sequence is TGCGCCAGCAGCCCGGCCCATTCGAACACCGGGGAGCTGTTTTTT. Protein: CASSPAHSNTGELFF.

V gene TRBV4-3 combines with J gene TRBJ1-1, with D unresolved. Trimming removed 0 bases at V and 3 bases at J, with 5 bases between. The V gene's germline CDR1 is LGHNA and CDR2 YSLEER. The CDR3 runs 13 residues. This CDR3 is CASSQDVDTEAFF. The CDR3, as DNA: TGCGCCAGCAGCCAAGATGTCGACACTGAAGCTTTCTTT.

This chain connects TRBV6-6 to TRBJ1-5; D perhaps matches TRBD1 (5 bases). V gave up 9 bases and J gave up 1 base, with 19 bases separating them. CDR1 is MNHNY and CDR2 is SVGAGI in the germline V gene (reference sequence). There are 16 residues in the CDR3. The CDR3 spells CASTRDGLLSNQPQHF. Written as DNA, the CDR3 is TGTGCCAGTACTAGGGACGGCCTCTTGAGCAATCAGCCCCAGCATTTT.

This chain uses TRBV5-1 with TRBJ2-6; D gene ambiguous. There are 15 residues in the CDR3. Germline V gives CDR1 SGHRS, CDR2 YFSETQ. V was pared by 2 bases and J by 0 bases, with 6 bases between. The CDR3 DNA sequence: TGCGCCAGCAGCTTACAGCTCTCTGGGGCCAACGTCCTGACTTTC. Translation gives CASSLQLSGANVLTF.

This clonotype has only a few counts. One end of the junction is discordant with germline, which a read error may explain. V and J are TRBV20-1 and TRBJ2-3; D possibly uses TRBD1 or TRBD2 (5 bases each). The CDR3 totals 14 residues. CDR1 and CDR2 from the germline V gene are DFQATT and SNEGSKA (reference sequence). The CDR3 sequence is CGARGDLGLDTQYF. CDR3 sequence (DNA): TGCGGTGCTAGAGGGGACCTTGGACTAGATACGCAGTATTTT.

This rearrangement joins TRBV12-3 or TRBV12-4 to TRBJ2-5; D gene ambiguous. The CDR3 loop spans 14 amino acids. Deletions cut 4 bases from V and 4 bases from J, with 13 bases between. The CDR3 loop is CASSSQRWGETQYF. As DNA, the CDR3 is TGTGCCAGCAGTTCACAGAGGTGGGGAGAGACCCAGTACTTC.

This clonotype was observed a handful of times. The genes are TRBV5-4 and TRBJ2-3; D uncertain. The CDR3 is made up of 15 amino acids. Trimming shortened V by 4 bases and J by 1 base, and 13 bases separated the two germline ends. Germline CDR1 reads SGHNT; CDR2 reads YYREEE (reference sequence). This CDR3 is CASSHRADRTDTQYF. Here the CDR3 DNA reads TGTGCCAGCAGCCACCGGGCGGACCGCACAGATACGCAGTATTTT.

The V gene is TRBV5-1, the J gene TRBJ1-4; D gene uncertain. The V and J ends lost 4 bases and 0 bases respectively, with 16 bases between them. CDR3 length: 17 amino acids. Germline V gives CDR1 SGHRS, CDR2 YFSETQ. CDR3 sequence (DNA): TGCGCCAGCAGCCCCCGGGCAGATCGTTCAACTAATGAAAAACTGTTTTTT. Encoded protein: CASSPRADRSTNEKLFF.

Ten or more counts support this clonotype. The rearrangement uses TRBV15 and TRBJ1-2, with a tentative D call TRBD1 (5 bases). CDR1 and CDR2 (germline): LNHNV, YYDKDF (reference sequence). Trimming left V 5 bases short and J 4 bases short, with 14 bases between. This CDR3 contains 14 residues. In nucleotides, the CDR3 is TGTGCCACCAGCCCTAGGGGCCCTACCTATGGCTACACCTTC. Translating it yields CATSPRGPTYGYTF.

The table lists this clonotype with many counts. J is TRBJ1-1 and V is TRBV20-1; possibly TRBD1 for D (6 bases). Germline V CDR1 and CDR2: DFQATT, SNEGSKA (reference sequence). This CDR3 comprises 17 residues. Trimming shortened V by 3 bases and J by 3 bases, and 23 bases separated the two germline ends. The CDR3 sequence is CSASPPPRGGRDTEAFF. In DNA form, the CDR3 reads TGCAGTGCTAGCCCACCACCACGAGGGGGGCGTGACACTGAAGCTTTCTTT.

This clonotype was counted many times. This sequence joins TRBV15 and TRBJ2-1; unclear D gene. Germline assignment: CDR1 LNHNV and CDR2 YYDKDF (reference sequence). The CDR3 totals 14 residues. The V end was cut by 6 bases, the J end by 7 bases, with 16 bases between. CDR3 loop: CATRGSLNLNEQFF. CDR3 nucleotide sequence: TGTGCCACCAGGGGGTCCTTGAATTTAAATGAGCAGTTCTTC.

This clonotype was found a few times. This chain links TRBV4-2 with TRBJ1-2; D uncertain. Looked up from germline, CDR1 is LGHNA and CDR2 is YNFKEQ. With 1 base removed from V and 3 bases from J, the gap between germline ends came to 12 bases. CDR3 length: 15 residues. CDR3 sequence (DNA): TGTGCCAGCAGCCAAGCAACGTTTAGCGACTATGGCTACACCTTC. This gives the protein CASSQATFSDYGYTF.

This clonotype turned up a few times. The chain carries TRBV9 and TRBJ1-2; 7 bases map to TRBD1. CDR3 size: 13 residues. Germline CDR1 is SGDLS and CDR2 is YYNGEE. J was trimmed by 2 bases and V by 6 bases; bases with no gene match: 4. CDR3 DNA: TGTGCCAGCAACAGGGGAAGCAACTATGGCTACACCTTC. As protein: CASNRGSNYGYTF. The full variable domain, with the rest looked up from reference TRBV9 and TRBJ1-2, is DSGVTQTPKHLITATGQRVTLRCSPRSGDLSVYWYQQSLDQGLQFLIQYYNGEERAKGNILERFSAQQFPDLHSELNLSSLELGDSALYFCASNRGSNYGYTFGSGTRLTVV.

This clonotype was observed a handful of times. The chain recombines TRBV6-1 with TRBJ1-4; D uncertain. Germline loops: CDR1 MNHNS, CDR2 SASEGT. The CDR3 is made up of 20 amino acids. With 4 bases removed from V and 2 bases from J, the gap between germline ends came to 26 bases. CDR3 coding DNA: TGTGCCAGCAGTGTGCCTCGGGGAGAGGTATTTGTTGGGACTAATGAAAAACTGTTTTTT. Protein product: CASSVPRGEVFVGTNEKLFF.